The sequence of this T cell receptor (beta chain) was determined in a study of spatial heterogeneity in lung cancer (dated by TCRdb to the late 2010s). For the study in its entirety: More beta-chain than alpha-chain transcripts were consistently detected, likely reflecting higher beta-chain transcript abundance. In the raw uncorrected reads, each unique combination of TCR and UMI appeared on average more than ten times. TCR alpha and beta repertoires were quantitatively compared across multiple tumor regions, matched nontumor lung and blood in non-small cell lung cancer. Nonsynonymous mutation counts, determined by whole-exome sequencing of tumor tissue, were related to TCR repertoire features. At surgery, both alpha and beta chains were TCR-sequenced in more than 200 tumor regions, some 64 matched nontumor lung samples and a few dozen PBMC samples.

Interpreted using the paper, the time point label stands for: sample taken at primary tumor resection. TCR sequencing used whole RNA extracted from tumor and nontumor lung tissue, or from cryopreserved PBMC samples, without cell sorting. The donors were some 70 patients from the lung TRACERx cohort who had early-stage, untreated non-small cell lung cancer. Patients were selected for TCR sequencing only if sufficient RNA was available from at least two tumor regions. Looking up the germline V gene (reference sequence) yields CDR1 LGHDT and CDR2 YNNKEL. Between the V and J ends, shortened by 0 bases and 6 bases respectively, the junction contains 14 bases. The CDR3 starts with the cysteine, ends with the phenylalanine, and has 15 residues. Of all the DNA, just the CDR3 is kept, 45 bases in frame from base 1. Note on this clonotype: Its antigen is unknown. The input lacks base qualities; no much larger clone sits a single base away.

Library generation was performed with 5' RACE. These reads were obtained on a NextSeq 500. To allow correction of PCR and sequencing errors, the TCR library protocol tagged every TCR cDNA molecule with a unique molecular identifier. Per the authors' processing: Decombinator tools were used for TCR identification, UMI-based error correction and CDR3 extraction. Expanded TCRs were defined as those above a frequency of 2 per 1,000, corresponding to the top 1% of the tumor frequency distribution. Rényi diversity was computed with the R vegan package after subsampling each repertoire 100 times to 5,000 TCRs. To build CDR3 similarity networks, amino acid triplet string-kernel similarity was used, and CDR3s were connected when their pairwise similarity was above 0.82. TCRdb trimmed public reads at Q25 via fastp, called clones via MiXCR and kept in-frame beta chains. One record per CDR3 amino acid sequence lists the most common genes and DNA. The V and J calls were determined by TCRdb, not by the authors. The table for this sample lists about 18,000 distinct CDR3 sequences; about 19% of them were counted only once. The ten largest clones add up to roughly 13% of the sample.

Overall study outcomes, separate from this receptor: Confirming at a functional level the hypothesis that regional TCRs recognize regional mutations was considered to require additional single-cell paired TCR alpha and beta sequencing. Ubiquitous expanded tumor TCRs were detected in blood more often at tumor resection than at routine follow-up.

Material: PBMCs, obtained at surgery. The TCR comes from a male donor with early-stage non-small cell lung cancer. The rearranged chain carries TRBV3-1 and TRBJ2-5; the D gene remains uncertain. The DNA sequence is as follows: TGTGCCAGCAGCCAAGACCCTTCCGGGCTTAAGACCCAGTACTTC. Its translation is CASSQDPSGLKTQYF.